Below, one TCR beta chain is given with its context. TCRdb re-called the RT-PCR reads with MiXCR, one entry per CDR3 protein. Of around 600,000 distinct CDR3 sequences in the sample, approximately 11% were seen once. These data belong to a study of response to subunit inactivated influenza vaccine. The junction had 6 bases not matched to a gene; V was cut back by 6 bases and J by 6 bases. CDR1 is MNHNS, CDR2 SASEGT, per germline. CDR3 size: 15 residues. In addition, the sample was reused for a study of T cells expressing NK-cell markers. As that report states: In generating TCR beta cDNA, 5'RACE template switching with UMIs was used. The study sequenced eight donors, seven HCMV-seropositive and one seronegative. T cells sorted in several experiments were restricted to alpha-beta TCR T cells by an anti-gamma-delta TCR antibody. The same clonotypes also predominated in the CD3+CD56-NKG2C+ fraction of several donors.

The chain has TRBV6-1 and TRBJ1-5; 12 bases match TRBD1. The material was PBMCs from blood, obtained on the day of vaccination. The origin of this receptor is a man in his fifties or sixties who received an inactivated influenza vaccine. The CDR3 spells CASRMGDRGPQPQHF. CDR3 DNA sequence: TGTGCCAGCAGGATGGGGGACAGGGGGCCTCAGCCCCAGCATTTT.